Below, 4 T cell receptor beta chains from the same sample are listed, as sequenced in a study of shared clonotypes between healthy human individuals. Produced via immunoSEQ multiplex PCR; TCRdb's table is partial and in-frame only. The profile covers millions of clones, with approximately 95% appearing a single time and 0.39% taken by the ten largest. Sequenced material: naive CD4+ T cells from PBMCs. Subset specified: CD45RA+ positively selected. These receptors were taken from a man younger than 35 in good health. Some clones in this sample may be carry-over from other donors' samples.

The gene calls are TRBV18 and TRBJ1-4, with a tentative D call TRBD1 (6 bases). Trimming left V 6 bases short and J 8 bases short, with 16 bases between. The CDR3 has 14 residues. Germline CDR1 and CDR2: KGHSH and LQKENI. DNA of the CDR3: TGTGCCAGCTCCCCAACAGGGTTACGGGAAAAACTGTTTTTT. This translates into CASSPTGLREKLFF.

The rearrangement joins TRBV6-1 to TRBJ2-7; 11 bases are shared with TRBD2. The V and J ends lost 8 bases and 3 bases, in that order; junction bases with no gene match: 6. Per the germline V gene, CDR1 is MNHNS and CDR2 is SASEGT. The CDR3 is made up of 14 amino acids. The CDR3 bases are TGTGCCAGCGAGGTAGCGGGGGGGAACTACGAGCAGTACTTC. Its translation: CASEVAGGNYEQYF.

The chain has TRBV30 and TRBJ2-7, with TRBD1 as a possible D gene (5 bases). The CDR3 covers 12 residues. CDR1 is GTSNPN, CDR2 SVGIG, per germline (reference sequence). Trimming stripped 2 bases from V and 3 bases from J, with 8 bases between. CDR3 bases: TGTGCCTGGAGTCCACAGGTCTACGAGCAGTACTTC. Its protein is CAWSPQVYEQYF.

This chain connects TRBV7-5 to TRBJ1-5; TRBD1, the table's D call, lacks a check against the DNA. TRBV7-5 is termed a pseudogene. CDR3 length: 18 residues. The DNA for the CDR3 is TGTGCCAGAGGATTAAGCCTGGGCGACCGATATAGCAATCAGCCCCAGCATTTT. As protein: CARGLSLGDRYSNQPQHF.